One and the same sample provided the 20 T cell receptor beta chains below, sequenced in a study of CD8 T cells in ankylosing spondylitis. TCRdb re-analysed the 5' RACE reads in MiXCR, keeping a single row per CDR3 protein. The repertoire includes approximately 220,000 distinct CDR3 sequences, around a quarter of them detected once, and 6.6% sits in the top ten. Source material: blood, either unsorted or a sorted T cell fraction (not recorded which). The source is a male donor with ankylosing spondylitis or in good health (not recorded which).

As regards this clonotype: A much larger clone is a single base away; this may be a read error. The DNA is omitted, as the CDR3 cannot be located on it reliably, and the CDR3 follows TCRdb's listing. The chain has TRBV9 and TRBJ2-1; the table's D call, TRBD2, has no DNA check behind it. CDR1 SGDLS and CDR2 YYNGEE come from the germline V gene. Termini included, the CDR3 measures 15 amino acids. CDR3 sequence reads: CACSVDLVSGNEQFF.

The chain employs TRBV5-6 and TRBJ2-7; 8 bases fit TRBD2. CDR3 size: 14 residues. Germline V gene sequence: CDR1 SGHDT, CDR2 YYEEEE. V was clipped by 2 bases and J by 5 bases; unmatched bases: 6. The CDR3 coding sequence is TGTGCCAGCAGCTTAAGCGGGAGAAGCGACGAGCAGTACTTC. This translates into CASSLSGRSDEQYF.

Ten or more counts support this clonotype. The gene calls are TRBV27 and TRBJ2-1; the D gene is possibly TRBD2 (5 bases). This CDR3 region has 15 residues. V was clipped by 6 bases and J by 7 bases, with 19 bases between them. Germline-derived CDR1 and CDR2 are MNHEY and SMNVEV (reference sequence). CDR3 residues: CASRSDGNRRNEQFF. The CDR3 DNA is TGTGCCAGCAGATCGGACGGAAACCGGAGGAATGAGCAGTTCTTC.

The chain employs TRBV20-1 and TRBJ2-3; 10 bases match TRBD2. From germline, CDR1 is DFQATT and CDR2 SNEGSKA (reference sequence). This CDR3 spans 15 amino acids. V gave up 1 base and J gave up 4 bases; unmatched junction bases: 5. CDR3 protein: CSARGSGRGPDTQYF. In DNA, the CDR3 is TGCAGTGCTAGAGGCAGCGGGAGGGGCCCAGATACGCAGTATTTT.

There are many counts of this clonotype. The chain carries TRBV7-2 and TRBJ2-1; D ambiguous. CDR1 SGHTA and CDR2 FQGNSA come from the germline V gene. Trimming took 5 bases from V and 5 from J, leaving 10 bases between them. The CDR3 covers 13 residues. The CDR3 bases are TGTGCCAGCAGCACCGGCCTCGACAATGAGCAGTTCTTC. Its translation: CASSTGLDNEQFF.

A few counts support this clonotype. This chain uses TRBV20-1 with TRBJ1-2; 7 nucleotides match TRBD1. V lost 4 bases to trimming and J lost 2 bases; unmatched junction nucleotides: 7. CDR1 is DFQATT and CDR2 is SNEGSKA in the germline V gene (reference sequence). There are 14 residues in the CDR3. CDR3 nucleotides: TGCAGTGCTAACCTGGCAGGGGGGAACTATGGCTACACCTTC. Encoded protein: CSANLAGGNYGYTF.

The rearrangement uses TRBV12-3 or TRBV12-4 and TRBJ2-5, with D perhaps matching TRBD1 or TRBD2 (5 bases each). The CDR3 is 14 amino acids. V was shortened by 1 base and J by 9 bases, with 15 bases between the two germline ends. In DNA, the CDR3 is TGTGCCAGCAGTTTAGGACAGCTAAGAGCGGCCCAGTACTTC. Its protein product is CASSLGQLRAAQYF.

This clonotype turned up a few times. Sequence at one end of the junction differs from germline and may be a read error. J is TRBJ2-3 and V is TRBV20-1; 9 bases align to TRBD2. Germline V gene lookup returns CDR1 DFQATT and CDR2 SNEGSKA (reference sequence). The CDR3 runs 14 residues. The CDR3 sequence: CSARAGGRTDTQYF. The DNA for the CDR3 is TGCAGTGCAAGAGCGGGGGGTAGGACAGATACGCAGTATTTT.

The gene calls are TRBV5-6 and TRBJ1-3; no clear D. The V and J ends lost 1 base and 4 bases respectively, with 15 bases between them. Per the germline V gene, CDR1 is SGHDT and CDR2 is YYEEEE. The CDR3 loop spans 16 amino acids. Written as DNA, the CDR3 is TGTGCCAGCAGCTTGACTGGAGCCTCGGCGGGAAACACCATATATTTT. It codes for CASSLTGASAGNTIYF.

This clonotype was recorded at least ten times. The gene calls are TRBV6-1 and TRBJ1-4; tentatively, D is TRBD1 (5 bases). The CDR3 is 14 residues long. V lost 3 bases to trimming and J lost 7 bases, with 12 bases between them. CDR1 and CDR2 (germline): MNHNS, SASEGT. CDR3 nucleotides: TGTGCCAGCAGTGATGGGGGGGTGGGTGAAAAACTGTTTTTT. The encoded protein is CASSDGGVGEKLFF.

This clonotype was recorded at least ten times. J is TRBJ2-1 and V is TRBV20-1, with D possibly being TRBD1 or TRBD2 (6 bases each). The CDR3 runs to 16 residues. Germline CDR1 reads DFQATT; CDR2 reads SNEGSKA (reference sequence). CDR3 sequence: CSQGVVGGASYNEQFF. In DNA, the CDR3 is TGCAGCCAAGGGGTTGTGGGGGGCGCGTCCTACAATGAGCAGTTCTTC.

The CDR3 nucleotides are TGTGCCAGCAGTTCAGGGGACAGGGTAGGAACAGATACGCAGTATTTT. Its protein is CASSSGDRVGTDTQYF. V gene TRBV2 combines with J gene TRBJ2-3; 9 positions agree with TRBD1. The V segment lost 5 bases and the J segment 3 bases; nucleotides outside the gene matches: 9. Germline CDR1 and CDR2: SNHLY and FYNNEI. CDR3 length equals 16 residues.

This clonotype was observed many times. The chain has TRBV29-1 and TRBJ2-3; D gene uncertain. Germline V gene lookup returns CDR1 SQVTM and CDR2 ANQGSEA. V was pared by 3 bases and J by 0 bases, with 1 base between. The CDR3 totals 11 residues. CDR3 region: CSVDSTDTQYF. CDR3 DNA: TGCAGCGTTGATAGCACAGATACGCAGTATTTT.

This clonotype showed up just a few times. The J gene is TRBJ1-2, the V gene TRBV27; D possibly corresponds to TRBD1 (5 bases). The CDR3 sequence is 15 residues long. CDR1 and CDR2 from the germline V gene are MNHEY and SMNVEV (reference sequence). Trimming took 2 bases from V and 2 from J, leaving 12 bases between them. DNA of the CDR3: TGTGCCAGCAGTTTAAGGGCAGGGTTAAACTATGGCTACACCTTC. As protein: CASSLRAGLNYGYTF.

The chain is built from TRBV20-1 and TRBJ1-2; D unclear. The V end was cut by 1 base, the J end by 2 bases, with 14 bases between. In germline, CDR1 is DFQATT, CDR2 SNEGSKA (reference sequence). The CDR3 is made up of 15 amino acids. In DNA form, the CDR3 reads TGCAGTGCTAGAGTCGGGCGAGACACAAACTATGGCTACACCTTC. Translation: CSARVGRDTNYGYTF.

This clonotype appeared many times. The rearrangement joins TRBV29-1 to TRBJ2-1; TRBD2 matches 9 bases. CDR3 length: 14 residues. The V and J ends lost 5 bases and 8 bases, in that order; junction bases with no gene match: 10. In germline, CDR1 is SQVTM, CDR2 ANQGSEA. CDR3 coding DNA: TGCAGCGTTTCGGGATTAGCGGGAGACGATGAGCAGTTCTTC. Its translation: CSVSGLAGDDEQFF.

This clonotype was found a few times. The gene calls are TRBV7-2 and TRBJ2-3, with 13 bases that match TRBD2. The CDR3 has 16 amino acids. Trimming cost V 8 bases and J 3 bases; bases outside gene matches: 8. Germline V CDR1 and CDR2: SGHTA, FQGNSA. The CDR3, as DNA: TGTGCCAGCCGGACTAGCGGGAGTGTCGGGACAGATACGCAGTATTTT. Translated: CASRTSGSVGTDTQYF.

The CDR3 bases are TGCAGTGCTAGTAGAGGAGGGGGAGGAGATACGCAGTATTTT. This translates into CSASRGGGGDTQYF. V and J are TRBV20-1 and TRBJ2-3; D possibly uses TRBD1 or TRBD2 (6 bases each). This CDR3 spans 14 amino acids. V lost 3 bases and J lost 5, with 15 bases in between. Germline V gene sequence: CDR1 DFQATT, CDR2 SNEGSKA (reference sequence).

This chain joins TRBV20-1 and TRBJ2-5, with 11 bases matching TRBD1. This CDR3 has 15 residues. The trim removed 3 bases at V and 2 bases at J, leaving 5 bases unmatched. Germline V gene data show CDR1 as DFQATT and CDR2 as SNEGSKA (reference sequence). The CDR3 DNA reads TGCAGTGCTAGTTTCTGGGACAGGGGGCAAGAGACCCAGTACTTC. It translates to CSASFWDRGQETQYF.

This chain uses TRBV20-1 with TRBJ1-1; D gene uncertain. This CDR3 has 12 residues. Trimming cost V 1 base and J 7 bases, with 10 bases left between them. The germline CDR1 and CDR2 sequences are DFQATT and SNEGSKA (reference sequence). The CDR3 here is CSARAPDGEAFF. The DNA of the CDR3 is TGCAGTGCTAGAGCTCCGGACGGTGAAGCTTTCTTT.